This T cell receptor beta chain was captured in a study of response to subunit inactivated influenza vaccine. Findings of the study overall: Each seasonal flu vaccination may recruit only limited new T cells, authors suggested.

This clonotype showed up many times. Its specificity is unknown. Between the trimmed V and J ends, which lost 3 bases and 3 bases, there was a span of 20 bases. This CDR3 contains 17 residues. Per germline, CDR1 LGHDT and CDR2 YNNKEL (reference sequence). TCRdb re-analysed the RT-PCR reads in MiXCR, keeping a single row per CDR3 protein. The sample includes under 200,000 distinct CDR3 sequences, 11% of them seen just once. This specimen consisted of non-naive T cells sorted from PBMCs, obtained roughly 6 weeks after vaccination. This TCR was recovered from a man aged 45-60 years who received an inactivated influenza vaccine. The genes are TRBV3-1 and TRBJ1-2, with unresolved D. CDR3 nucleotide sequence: TGTGCCAGCAGCCAGGTACCAATTATACTCAGCGACTATGGCTACACCTTC. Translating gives CASSQVPIILSDYGYTF.